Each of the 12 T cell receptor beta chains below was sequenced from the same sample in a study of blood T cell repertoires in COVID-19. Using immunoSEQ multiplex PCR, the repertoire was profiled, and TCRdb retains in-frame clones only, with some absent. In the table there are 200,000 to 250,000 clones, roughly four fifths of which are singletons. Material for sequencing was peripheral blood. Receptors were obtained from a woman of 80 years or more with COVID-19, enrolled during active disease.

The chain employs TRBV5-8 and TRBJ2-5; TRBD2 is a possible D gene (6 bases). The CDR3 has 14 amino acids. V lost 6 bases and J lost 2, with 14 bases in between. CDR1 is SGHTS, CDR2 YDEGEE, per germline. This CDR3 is CASTSGGEQETQYF. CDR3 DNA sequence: TGTGCCAGCACCTCAGGAGGGGAACAAGAGACCCAGTACTTC.

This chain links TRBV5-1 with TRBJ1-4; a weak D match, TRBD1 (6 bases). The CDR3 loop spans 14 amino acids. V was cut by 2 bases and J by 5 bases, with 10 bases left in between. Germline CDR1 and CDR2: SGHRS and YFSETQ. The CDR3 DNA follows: TGCGCCAGCAGCTTACAGGGCCAAAATGAAAAACTGTTTTTT. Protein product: CASSLQGQNEKLFF.

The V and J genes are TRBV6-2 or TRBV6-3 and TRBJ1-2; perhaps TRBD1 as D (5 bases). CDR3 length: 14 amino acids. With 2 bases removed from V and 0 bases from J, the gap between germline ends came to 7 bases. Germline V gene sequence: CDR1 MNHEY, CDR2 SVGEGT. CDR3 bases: TGTGCCAGCAGTTACAGGGGCGCTAACTATGGCTACACCTTC. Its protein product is CASSYRGANYGYTF.

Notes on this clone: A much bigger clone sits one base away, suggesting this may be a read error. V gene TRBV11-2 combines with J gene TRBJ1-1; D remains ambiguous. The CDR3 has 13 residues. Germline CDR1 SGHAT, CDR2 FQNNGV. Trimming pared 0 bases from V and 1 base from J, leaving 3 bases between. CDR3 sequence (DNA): TGTGCCAGCAGCTTAGACTGGAACACTGAAGCTTTCTTT. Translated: CASSLDWNTEAFF.

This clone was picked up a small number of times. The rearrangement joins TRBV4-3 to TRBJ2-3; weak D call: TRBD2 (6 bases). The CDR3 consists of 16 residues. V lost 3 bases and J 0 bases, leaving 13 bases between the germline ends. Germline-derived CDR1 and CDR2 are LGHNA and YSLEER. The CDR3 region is CASSQALGRSTDTQYF. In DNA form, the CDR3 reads TGCGCCAGCAGCCAGGCGCTAGGGAGGAGCACAGATACGCAGTATTTT.

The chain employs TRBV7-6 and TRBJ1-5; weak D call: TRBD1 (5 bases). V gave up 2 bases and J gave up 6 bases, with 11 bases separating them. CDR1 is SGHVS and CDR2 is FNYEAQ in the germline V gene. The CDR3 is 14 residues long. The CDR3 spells CASSLTGGSQPQHF. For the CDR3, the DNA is TGTGCCAGCAGCTTAACCGGGGGTTCTCAGCCCCAGCATTTT.

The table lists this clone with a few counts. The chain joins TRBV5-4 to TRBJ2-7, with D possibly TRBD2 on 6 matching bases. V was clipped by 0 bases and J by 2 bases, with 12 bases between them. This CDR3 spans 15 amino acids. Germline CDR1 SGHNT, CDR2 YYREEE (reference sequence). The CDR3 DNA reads TGTGCCAGCAGCTTGGGCGGGCGGGGAGCCTACGAGCAGTACTTC. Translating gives CASSLGGRGAYEQYF. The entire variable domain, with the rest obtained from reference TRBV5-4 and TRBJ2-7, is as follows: ETGVTQSPTHLIKTRGQQVTLRCSSQSGHNTVSWYQQALGQGPQFIFQYYREEENGRGNFPPRFSGLQFPNYSSELNVNALELDDSALYLCASSLGGRGAYEQYFGPGTRLTVT.

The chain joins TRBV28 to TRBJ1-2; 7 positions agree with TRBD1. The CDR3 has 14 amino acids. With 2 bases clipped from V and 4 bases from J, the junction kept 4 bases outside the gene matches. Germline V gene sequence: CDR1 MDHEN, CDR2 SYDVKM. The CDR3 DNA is TGTGCCAGCAGTTTAGAGGGGGCAGGCTATGGCTACACCTTC. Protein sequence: CASSLEGAGYGYTF.

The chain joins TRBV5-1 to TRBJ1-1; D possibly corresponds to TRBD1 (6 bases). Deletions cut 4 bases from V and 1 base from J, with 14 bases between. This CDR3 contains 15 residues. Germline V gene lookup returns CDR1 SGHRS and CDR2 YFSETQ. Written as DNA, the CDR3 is TGCGCCAGCAGCCCCCTTGGACAGTCGAACACTGAAGCTTTCTTT. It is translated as CASSPLGQSNTEAFF. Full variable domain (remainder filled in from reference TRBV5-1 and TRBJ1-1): KAGVTQTPRYLIKTRGQQVTLSCSPISGHRSVSWYQQTPGQGLQFLFEYFSETQRNKGNFPGRFSGRQFSNSRSEMNVSTLELGDSALYLCASSPLGQSNTEAFFGQGTRLTVV.

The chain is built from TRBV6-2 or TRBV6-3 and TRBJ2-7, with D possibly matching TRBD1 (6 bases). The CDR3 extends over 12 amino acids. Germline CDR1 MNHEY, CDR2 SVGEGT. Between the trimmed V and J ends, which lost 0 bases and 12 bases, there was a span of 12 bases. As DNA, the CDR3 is TGTGCCAGCAGTTACTCGAGTACAGGGTTGTACTTC. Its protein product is CASSYSSTGLYF.

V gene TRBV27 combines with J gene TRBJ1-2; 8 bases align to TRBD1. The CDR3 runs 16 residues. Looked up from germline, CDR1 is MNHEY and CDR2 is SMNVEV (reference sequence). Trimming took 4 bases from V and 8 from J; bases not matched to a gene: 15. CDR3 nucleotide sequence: TGTGCCAGCAGTTCAACTCCAACAGGGGGAGTATTAGGCTACACCTTC. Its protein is CASSSTPTGGVLGYTF.

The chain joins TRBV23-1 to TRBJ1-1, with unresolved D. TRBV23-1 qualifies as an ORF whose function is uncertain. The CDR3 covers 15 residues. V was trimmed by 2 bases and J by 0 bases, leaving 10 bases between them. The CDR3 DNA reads TGCGCCAGCAGTCAAAAAATAAAGCTGAACACTGAAGCTTTCTTT. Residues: CASSQKIKLNTEAFF.